This entry lists 5 T cell receptor beta chains sequenced from one sample in a study of human T cells and chemical hapten exposure. TCRdb redid the calling of the RACE reads with MiXCR, one entry per CDR3 protein. The sample has tens of thousands of distinct CDR3 sequences; over 9.5% are singletons. Specified time point: patch test 1, 2 weeks after DPC sensitization. Treatment noted: therapeutic diphenylcyclopropenone sensitization with weekly scalp DPC. Sequencing was performed on whole blood, taken in connection with sensitization to the hapten diphenylcyclopropenone (DPC). These receptor sequences come from a man aged 40-49 years with alopecia areata. Some clones in this sample may be carry-over from other donors' samples.

The genes are TRBV10-3 and TRBJ2-3; 11 bases match TRBD2. The CDR3 is 14 amino acids. From germline, CDR1 is ENHRY and CDR2 SYGVKD. The V and J ends lost 11 bases and 3 bases, in that order; junction bases with no gene match: 7. The CDR3 reads CAVLAGVGTDTQYF. The CDR3 coding sequence is TGTGCCGTACTAGCGGGAGTTGGGACAGATACGCAGTATTTT.

The sample holds a few counts of this clonotype. This chain uses TRBV6-2 or TRBV6-3 with TRBJ2-2; tentatively, D is TRBD1 or TRBD2 (5 bases each). The V and J ends lost 6 bases and 2 bases respectively, with 13 bases between them. CDR1 and CDR2 (germline): MNHEY, SVGEGT. The CDR3 extends over 15 amino acids. In nucleotides, the CDR3 is TGTGCCAGCAGGGCCGGGACGCCTAACACCGGGGAGCTGTTTTTT. Translated: CASRAGTPNTGELFF.

Only a few counts were recorded for this clonotype. The V and J genes are TRBV28 and TRBJ1-2; 7 bases align to TRBD1. The germline V gene encodes CDR1 MDHEN and CDR2 SYDVKM. J lost 3 bases, V lost 5 bases, and 9 bases had no gene match. The CDR3 runs to 15 residues. In DNA, the CDR3 is TGTGCCAGCAGTCCTTCCGGGACAGAAGACTATGGCTACACCTTC. It translates to CASSPSGTEDYGYTF.

This clonotype was counted a few times. The V gene is TRBV12-3 or TRBV12-4, the J gene TRBJ2-7; D remains ambiguous. V gave up 3 bases and J gave up 3 bases, with 12 bases separating them. The CDR3 runs to 14 residues. As DNA, the CDR3 is TGTGCCAGCAGTTTTTTGGCTAGGTACTACGAGCAGTACGTC. It codes for CASSFLARYYEQYV.

This clonotype was picked up many times. The chain carries TRBV21-1 and TRBJ2-3. TRBV21-1 is assigned pseudogene status. CDR3 length equals 11 residues. DNA of the CDR3: TGTGCCAGCAGCGCCACAGATACGCAGTATTTT. Amino acids: CASSATDTQYF.